A single sample gave rise to the 12 T cell receptor beta chains below, sequenced in a study of blood T cell repertoires in COVID-19. The method was immunoSEQ multiplex PCR; TCRdb's version includes in-frame clones alone and lacks a portion of them. The sample has about 150,000 clones, roughly 80% seen once. The sample consisted of peripheral blood. All receptors come from a woman aged 55-70 years with acute or convalescent COVID-19.

The V gene is TRBV18, the J gene TRBJ1-3; 8 bases align to TRBD1. The CDR3 has 15 amino acids. The V gene end was trimmed by 3 bases and the J gene end by 0 bases; junction bases not matched to a gene: 1. Per germline, CDR1 KGHSH and CDR2 LQKENI. CDR3 sequence (DNA): TGTGCCAGCTCACCCGGACAGGGCTCTGGAAACACCATATATTTT. It translates to CASSPGQGSGNTIYF.

J is TRBJ2-3 and V is TRBV5-1; D not certain. The CDR3 contains 14 residues. The germline V and J ends were trimmed by 1 base and 1 base, with 7 bases remaining between them. Germline V gene lookup returns CDR1 SGHRS and CDR2 YFSETQ. The CDR3 loop reads CASSLNRGTDTQYF. The CDR3 DNA follows: TGCGCCAGCAGCTTGAATAGAGGCACAGATACGCAGTATTTT.

This clone was picked up one time. This sequence joins TRBV5-6 and TRBJ1-5, with TRBD1 identical over 8 bases. CDR3 size: 15 residues. Looked up from germline, CDR1 is SGHDT and CDR2 is YYEEEE. The V segment lost 4 bases and the J segment 4 bases; nucleotides outside the gene matches: 7. Here the CDR3 reads CASSTGQGRNQPQHF. CDR3 bases: TGTGCCAGCAGCACCGGACAGGGTCGGAATCAGCCCCAGCATTTT. The entire variable domain, with the rest obtained from reference TRBV5-6 and TRBJ1-5, is as follows: DAGVTQSPTHLIKTRGQQVTLRCSPKSGHDTVSWYQQALGQGPQFIFQYYEEEERQRGNFPDRFSGHQFPNYSSELNVNALLLGDSALYLCASSTGQGRNQPQHFGDGTRLSIL.

This chain connects TRBV19 to TRBJ1-5; 7 bases fit TRBD1. With 6 bases clipped from V and 11 bases from J, the junction kept 16 bases outside the gene matches. This CDR3 region has 15 residues. Germline CDR1 LNHDA, CDR2 SQIVND (reference sequence). CDR3 sequence: CASRELQGSIKAQHF. CDR3 DNA: TGTGCCAGTAGGGAATTACAGGGGTCTATCAAGGCCCAGCATTTT.

The rearrangement links TRBV6-1 to TRBJ2-7; 8 bases line up with TRBD2. With 1 base clipped from V and 2 bases from J, the junction kept 4 bases outside the gene matches. The CDR3 spans 15 residues. The germline V gene encodes CDR1 MNHNS and CDR2 SASEGT. In nucleotides, the CDR3 is TGTGCCAGCAGTGAAGATAGCGGGGTCCCCTACGAGCAGTACTTC. Translation gives CASSEDSGVPYEQYF.

The rearrangement uses TRBV19 and TRBJ2-1, with TRBD2 matching 9 bases. Trimming at V came to 3 bases and at J to 8 bases, leaving 11 bases not matched to a gene. The CDR3 spans 16 residues. The germline gives CDR1 LNHDA, CDR2 SQIVND (reference sequence). The DNA for the CDR3 is TGTGCCAGTAGTATTGGGTTGTCTAGCGGGGTTGATGAGCAGTTCTTC. Translated, it gives CASSIGLSSGVDEQFF.

This chain joins TRBV7-3 and TRBJ2-7; 8 bases match TRBD1. From germline, CDR1 is SGHTA and CDR2 FQGTGA. The junction had 10 bases not matched to a gene; V was cut back by 5 bases and J by 4 bases. The CDR3 covers 15 residues. Written as DNA, the CDR3 is TGTGCCAGCAGCCGGCCCGGGACAGGTATTTACGAGCAGTACTTC. It yields the protein CASSRPGTGIYEQYF. Together with reference TRBV7-3 and TRBJ2-7, the CDR3 gives the full variable domain: GAGVSQTPSNKVTEKGKYVELRCDPISGHTALYWYRQSLGQGPEFLIYFQGTGAADDSGLPNDRFFAVRPEGSVSTLKIQRTERGDSAVYLCASSRPGTGIYEQYFGPGTRLTVT.

The chain combines TRBV5-4 with TRBJ1-2; D is perhaps TRBD1 (5 bases). Deletions cut 2 bases from V and 7 bases from J, with 9 bases between. Germline CDR1 and CDR2: SGHNT and YYREEE (reference sequence). The CDR3 has 12 amino acids. The CDR3 spells CASSFGAIGYTF. Here the CDR3 DNA reads TGTGCCAGCAGCTTTGGGGCGATTGGCTACACCTTC.

The chain is built from TRBV5-6 and TRBJ2-7; a possible D gene is TRBD1 (5 bases). The CDR3 covers 18 residues. Looked up from germline, CDR1 is SGHDT and CDR2 is YYEEEE. V lost 5 bases, J lost 2 bases, and 26 bases lay in between. CDR3 sequence: CASSSKYGQTLGAYEQYV. Written as DNA, the CDR3 is TGTGCCAGCAGTTCCAAATATGGACAAACACTTGGGGCCTACGAGCAGTACGTC.

The rearrangement joins TRBV28 to TRBJ2-1; TRBD1 matches at 10 bases. The CDR3 is 18 amino acids. Germline V gene sequence: CDR1 MDHEN, CDR2 SYDVKM. Trimming took 2 bases from V and 8 from J; bases not matched to a gene: 15. The chain's CDR3 is CASSLVGGRQGAGYEQFF. CDR3 bases: TGTGCCAGCAGTTTAGTTGGGGGTCGACAGGGGGCGGGGTATGAGCAGTTCTTC.

The chain combines TRBV7-3 with TRBJ2-1; 16 bases are a match to TRBD2. The V gene end was trimmed by 4 bases and the J gene end by 10 bases; junction bases not matched to a gene: 4. Per germline, CDR1 SGHTA and CDR2 FQGTGA. The CDR3 spans 15 residues. As DNA, the CDR3 is TGTGCCAGCAGCTCCGGGACTAGCGGGGGGGCGGAGCAGTTCTTC. Its protein product is CASSSGTSGGAEQFF. Together with reference TRBV7-3 and TRBJ2-1, the CDR3 gives the full variable domain: GAGVSQTPSNKVTEKGKYVELRCDPISGHTALYWYRQSLGQGPEFLIYFQGTGAADDSGLPNDRFFAVRPEGSVSTLKIQRTERGDSAVYLCASSSGTSGGAEQFFGPGTRLTVL.

The chain combines TRBV19 with TRBJ1-2; a possible D gene is TRBD1 (5 bases). This CDR3 has 15 residues. CDR1 LNHDA and CDR2 SQIVND come from the germline V gene (reference sequence). With 1 base removed from V and 5 bases from J, the gap between germline ends came to 14 bases. The DNA for the CDR3 is TGTGCCAGTAGTATAGGGGGCGGTCTAGTTTATGGCTACACCTTC. The encoded protein is CASSIGGGLVYGYTF.